The clone carrying this TCR beta chain was counted only a few times. TCRdb re-called the RT-PCR reads with MiXCR, one entry per CDR3 protein. The table includes more than 550,000 distinct CDR3 sequences, 14% detected once. Trimming removed 3 bases at V and 6 bases at J, with 12 bases between. Germline V gives CDR1 LGHNA, CDR2 YSLEER. The CDR3 has 14 amino acids. The sequence came from a female donor in good health, serving as a healthy control. The sample taken for sequencing was memory CD4+ T cells from blood. The chain couples TRBV4-3 to TRBJ2-1, with D perhaps being TRBD1 or TRBD2 (5 bases each). CDR3 DNA sequence: TGCGCCAGCAGCCAGGGACCTGCGACCAATGAGCAGTTCTTC. Its translation: CASSQGPATNEQFF.